One sample yielded the 16 T cell receptor beta chains listed below, sequenced in a study of blood T cell repertoires in COVID-19. Method: immunoSEQ multiplex PCR; TCRdb's copy keeps in-frame clones and lacks some. The sample shows under 400,000 clones, 87% of them seen only once. Sequenced material: PBMCs or T cells enriched from blood (not recorded which). The receptors derive from a man aged 35 to 55 in a cohort exposed to, infected with or recovered from COVID-19 (not recorded which).

In this sample, this clone turned up once. The chain joins TRBV19 to TRBJ2-7; TRBD2 matches at 8 bases. The germline V gene has CDR1 LNHDA and CDR2 SQIVND (reference sequence). The CDR3 extends over 14 amino acids. Trimming at V came to 4 bases and at J to 0 bases, leaving 2 bases not matched to a gene. The DNA of the CDR3 is TGTGCCAGTAGTAAAAGCGGGAGCTCCTACGAGCAGTACTTC. It translates to CASSKSGSSYEQYF.

The CDR3 sequence is CASSIRTSGAYEQYF. The CDR3 bases are TGTGCCAGCAGCATCCGGACTAGCGGGGCCTACGAGCAGTACTTC. The rearrangement joins TRBV3-1 (or the pseudogene TRBV3-2) to TRBJ2-7, with 12 bases aligning to TRBD2. The CDR3 runs to 15 residues. V shed 5 bases and J 2 bases; nucleotides not matched to a gene: 4. CDR1 LGHDT and CDR2 YNNKEL come from the germline V gene (reference sequence).

The V gene is TRBV3-1 (or the pseudogene TRBV3-2), the J gene TRBJ1-2; D uncertain. The ends were cut back, 0 bases at V and 2 bases at J, with 7 bases in the middle. The CDR3 length is 14 residues. Germline V gene data show CDR1 as LGHDT and CDR2 as YNNKEL (reference sequence). CDR3 sequence: CASSQDARNYGYTF. The CDR3 nucleotides read TGTGCCAGCAGCCAAGACGCCAGAAACTATGGCTACACCTTC.

DNA of the CDR3: TGTGCCAGCACCCTAGCAGGGGGAAACAGTGAGCAGTTCTTC. Protein product: CASTLAGGNSEQFF. This chain links TRBV27 with TRBJ2-1, with TRBD1 matching over 7 bases. The CDR3 runs to 14 residues. The V segment lost 7 bases and the J segment 9 bases; nucleotides outside the gene matches: 12. Germline-derived CDR1 and CDR2 are MNHEY and SMNVEV (reference sequence).

V and J are TRBV30 and TRBJ2-3, with D maybe TRBD1 (6 bases). Germline V gene data show CDR1 as GTSNPN and CDR2 as SVGIG (reference sequence). This CDR3 is 13 amino acids long. Trimming stripped 7 bases from V and 4 bases from J, with 15 bases between. The CDR3 sequence is CASRGFGPDTQYF. The CDR3 DNA reads as TGTGCCTCCAGGGGTTTCGGACCAGATACGCAGTATTTT. The full variable domain, with the rest looked up from reference TRBV30 and TRBJ2-3, is SQTIHQWPATLVQPVGSPLSLECTVEGTSNPNLYWYRQAAGRGLQLLFYSVGIGQISSEVPQNLSASRPQDRQFILSSKKLLLSDSGFYLCASRGFGPDTQYFGPGTRLTVL.

This chain connects TRBV28 to TRBJ2-7; TRBD2 might be the D (7 bases). Germline CDR1 and CDR2: MDHEN and SYDVKM. This CDR3 is built from 14 residues. V lost 8 bases, J lost 4 bases, and 18 bases lay in between. CDR3 amino acids: CASGERGGGYEQYF. The CDR3 DNA is TGTGCCAGCGGCGAAAGGGGGGGCGGGTACGAGCAGTACTTC.

This chain joins TRBV10-2 and TRBJ2-1, with TRBD1 identical over 7 bases. With 8 bases clipped from V and 4 bases from J, the junction kept 5 bases outside the gene matches. The CDR3 extends over 13 amino acids. Germline V gene sequence: CDR1 WSHSY, CDR2 SAAADI. The CDR3 here is CASRAGGYNEQFF. The CDR3 coding sequence is TGCGCCAGCCGGGCAGGGGGATACAATGAGCAGTTCTTC.

This rearrangement joins TRBV7-2 to TRBJ1-1; D not resolved. CDR1 is SGHTA and CDR2 is FQGNSA in the germline V gene. CDR3 length equals 13 residues. V shed 6 bases and J shed 0 bases, with 8 bases lying between them. CDR3 sequence (DNA): TGTGCCAGCAGGGAGGTTTTGAACACTGAAGCTTTCTTT. It yields the protein CASREVLNTEAFF.

The chain links TRBV5-1 to TRBJ2-3; the D gene is possibly TRBD2 (6 bases). CDR3 size: 17 residues. V lost 5 bases, J lost 2 bases, and 21 bases lay in between. Germline CDR1 SGHRS, CDR2 YFSETQ. The CDR3 bases are TGCGCCAGCAGTACTGGGCTTAGCGGTTATTACACAGATACGCAGTATTTT. It specifies CASSTGLSGYYTDTQYF.

The chain couples TRBV2 to TRBJ2-2; D perhaps matches TRBD2 (6 bases). Germline assignment: CDR1 SNHLY and CDR2 FYNNEI. Trimming removed 7 bases from V and 0 bases from J, with 27 bases in between. The CDR3 covers 20 residues. The DNA for the CDR3 is TGTGCCAGCAACCCACGCAGTTTAATCCGCGGGACCGCGAACACCGGGGAGCTGTTTTTT. Amino acid sequence: CASNPRSLIRGTANTGELFF.

The chain employs TRBV4-1 and TRBJ2-1, with 9 bases aligning to TRBD1. Germline CDR1 MGHRA, CDR2 YSYEKL. The CDR3 runs to 17 residues. V lost 4 bases to trimming and J lost 3 bases; unmatched junction nucleotides: 10. CDR3 amino acids: CASSPRQGVIGYNEQFF. CDR3 in DNA: TGCGCCAGCAGCCCACGACAGGGGGTAATAGGCTACAATGAGCAGTTCTTC.

This chain connects TRBV5-6 to TRBJ2-7; 8 bases line up with TRBD1. This CDR3 region has 16 residues. J gave up 0 bases and V 3 bases, and 8 bases lay outside the gene matches. CDR1 and CDR2 from the germline V gene are SGHDT and YYEEEE. In DNA, the CDR3 is TGTGCCAGCAGCTCTCCGACAGGGGCCCTCTCCTACGAGCAGTACTTC. This encodes CASSSPTGALSYEQYF. Using reference TRBV5-6 and TRBJ2-7 for the parts outside the CDR3, the full variable domain is DAGVTQSPTHLIKTRGQQVTLRCSPKSGHDTVSWYQQALGQGPQFIFQYYEEEERQRGNFPDRFSGHQFPNYSSELNVNALLLGDSALYLCASSSPTGALSYEQYFGPGTRLTVT.

The rearrangement joins TRBV3-1 (or the pseudogene TRBV3-2) to TRBJ1-1, with D possibly TRBD1 on 6 matching bases. V was pared by 4 bases and J by 5 bases, with 20 bases between. CDR3 length: 16 residues. From germline, CDR1 is LGHDT and CDR2 YNNKEL (reference sequence). CDR3 in amino acids: CASSLGANPFGTEAFF. In nucleotides, the CDR3 is TGTGCCAGCAGCCTGGGGGCTAATCCTTTCGGTACTGAAGCTTTCTTT.

V is TRBV28 and J is TRBJ2-3, with 7 bases identical to TRBD1. Germline V gene sequence: CDR1 MDHEN, CDR2 SYDVKM. The CDR3 spans 13 residues. The V segment lost 10 bases and the J segment 3 bases; nucleotides outside the gene matches: 7. This CDR3 is CATRDRGTDTQYF. DNA of the CDR3: TGTGCCACCCGGGACAGAGGAACAGATACGCAGTATTTT.

This clone was recorded a few times. The chain uses TRBV6-4 and TRBJ2-1, with 7 positions matching TRBD1. The J segment lost 3 bases and the V segment lost 3 bases, leaving 2 bases of the junction unmatched. Germline-derived CDR1 and CDR2 are MRHNA and SNTAGT. CDR3 length: 14 residues. The DNA for the CDR3 is TGTGCCAGCAGTGAGAGGACAGGCTACAATGAGCAGTTCTTC. Translation gives CASSERTGYNEQFF.

The rearrangement links TRBV19 to TRBJ1-2; 7 bases line up with TRBD1. This CDR3 region has 15 residues. The germline CDR1 and CDR2 sequences are LNHDA and SQIVND (reference sequence). V lost 7 bases and J lost 4; bases outside the gene matches: 12. CDR3: CASTTTGAMGYGYTF. CDR3 bases: TGTGCCAGTACCACCACAGGGGCTATGGGCTATGGCTACACCTTC. Full variable domain (remainder filled in from reference TRBV19 and TRBJ1-2): DGGITQSPKYLFRKEGQNVTLSCEQNLNHDAMYWYRQDPGQGLRLIYYSQIVNDFQKGDIAEGYSVSREKKESFPLTVTSAQKNPTAFYLCASTTTGAMGYGYTFGSGTRLTVV.